The sequence of this T cell receptor (beta chain) was determined in a study of cytomegalovirus exposure and HLA in healthy donors. Overall study findings and caveats: High specificity and sensitivity for cytomegalovirus status were reported for the classifier. Analysis was carried out at a later point, and it linked a missense DCLRE1C variant to TCR beta V- and J-gene trimming. A later analysis reportedly found that, within productive TCRs, an Asian-associated ancestry cluster had fewer N-insertions than the mean observed across the roughly 670 donors.

Comment on this clone: The antigen remains undetermined.

From germline, CDR1 is SGHTA and CDR2 FQGTGA. The CDR3 length is 13 residues. The ends were cut back, 5 bases at V and 1 base at J, with 8 bases in the middle. Vbeta (60) and Jbeta (13) primers were used in the PCR. Per the authors' pipeline: In a later analysis, some 80 million unique TCR beta chains included roughly 11 million shared by two or more donors. Libraries were prepared by immunoSEQ multiplex PCR; TCRdb keeps only in-frame clonotypes and omits some of them. That table is the source of V, J and clone size, and D and trimming were worked out from the DNA. The sample yields approximately 120,000 clones, around 85% seen once.

This receptor was obtained from a woman in her twenties or thirties in good health and CMV-seropositive. Sequenced input: PBMCs. This sequence joins TRBV7-3 and TRBJ2-5; D remains ambiguous. Here the CDR3 DNA reads TGTGCCAGCAGCCCCGCGTCCCAAGAGACCCAGTACTTC. Translation: CASSPASQETQYF.